This TCR beta chain was identified during a study of vaccination and CD4 T cells after COVID-19. Findings of the study overall: Within convalescent individuals, 304 out of 307 vaccine-specific clones proved to be spike mono-reactive. Convalescent patients displayed a median 86.3% of reactive clones emerging only post-vaccination.

This clonotype showed up just a few times. The antigen remains undetermined. Once obtained from cultured CD4+ T cells, the DNA was sequenced using the Oncomine TCR Beta short-read assay. Extraction of genomic DNA was performed on cultured CD4+ T cells. TCRdb reanalysed the PCR reads using MiXCR and keeps one entry per CDR3 protein. The data contain around 4,500 distinct CDR3 sequences, roughly three fifths of them singletons. Treatment here: roughly nine-day PBMC culture with coronavirus spike peptide pools or control peptides (ViraFEST assay). CD4+ T-cell collection from the unexposed donor predated the COVID-19 pandemic (2011-2018). Once peptide pools had expanded antigen-specific T cells, ViraFEST sequenced TCRs. The V gene's germline CDR1 is DFQATT and CDR2 SNEGSKA (reference sequence). V lost 5 bases, J lost 3 bases, and 17 bases lay in between. The CDR3 loop spans 14 amino acids.

The sequencing input was CD4+ T cells from blood, cultured in vitro. This clonotype was obtained from a human donor in good health. This chain links TRBV20-1 with TRBJ2-7, with D perhaps assigned TRBD1 or TRBD2 (5 bases each). The CDR3 coding sequence is TGCAGTGCTGGACCCGTAGGGACCTTCTACGAGCAGTACTTC. Amino acids: CSAGPVGTFYEQYF.